This T cell receptor (beta chain) came from a study of spatial heterogeneity in lung cancer. Looking at the study overall: In cases with available follow-up PBMC samples, these were sequenced at a median of around 2 years after resection.

Trimming cost V 1 base and J 4 bases, with 7 bases left between them. Germline V lookup: CDR1 SEHNR, CDR2 FQNEAQ (reference sequence). This CDR3 is 13 amino acids long. Indicated time point: blood at routine non-recurrence follow-up after resection. In each case, whole RNA from tumor, nontumor lung or frozen PBMC was sequenced unsorted. Regarding the study as a whole: At resection, ubiquitous expanded tumor TCRs appeared in blood more than at follow-up.

There are many counts of this clonotype. Its antigen is not known. Using its own MiXCR run on the 5' RACE reads, TCRdb lists one record per CDR3 protein. The table lists fewer than 25,000 distinct CDR3 sequences, around 9.6% of them singletons. The chain combines TRBV7-9 with TRBJ1-1; D not resolved. The sequence was collected from a male donor with early-stage non-small cell lung cancer. This sample comprised PBMCs, obtained at follow-up. The CDR3 is CASSLEGGTEAFF. The CDR3 coding sequence is TGTGCCAGCAGCTTAGAAGGAGGCACTGAAGCTTTCTTT.